One and the same sample provided the 25 T cell receptor beta chains below, sequenced in a study of PD-1 blockade in classical Hodgkin lymphoma. Only in-frame clones appear in the TCRdb table, and some are missing; sequencing was by immunoSEQ multiplex PCR. Seen here are nearly 25,000 clones, 75% to 95% observed once, and the top ten hold approximately 0.54%. Noted time point: newly diagnosed, previously untreated cHL patient sample. CD4+ T cells were purified from thawed PBMCs by negative selection. The source material was CD4+ T cells from blood. Every receptor here comes from a human donor with classical Hodgkin lymphoma.

This clone has just one count. This chain links TRBV6-5 with TRBJ1-5; D possibly corresponds to TRBD1 (6 bases). The V end lost 6 bases, the J end lost 4 bases, and 13 bases lay between the germline ends. The CDR3 runs to 14 residues. Germline CDR1 MNHEY, CDR2 SVGAGI. CDR3 coding DNA: TGTGCCAGCAGGTCGGGACAACGTAATCAGCCCCAGCATTTT. This encodes CASRSGQRNQPQHF.

The chain has TRBV28 and TRBJ1-5; the D is unclear. Trimming cost V 4 bases and J 2 bases, with 12 bases left between them. The germline gives CDR1 MDHEN, CDR2 SYDVKM. This CDR3 contains 15 residues. CDR3: CASSSSGQGNQPQHF. CDR3 DNA: TGTGCCAGCAGTTCCTCCGGGCAAGGCAATCAGCCCCAGCATTTT.

The chain links TRBV6-5 to TRBJ1-1, with TRBD1 matching 10 bases. Germline V gene lookup returns CDR1 MNHEY and CDR2 SVGAGI. The CDR3 contains 14 residues. Trimming removed 5 bases from V and 10 bases from J; junction bases left unmatched: 10. CDR3 DNA sequence: TGTGCCAGCAGTCATCCCGGGACAGGGGATCGAGCTTTCTTT. Translated: CASSHPGTGDRAFF.

CDR3 bases: TGTGCCAGCAGCCGGGAATGGAACACTGAAGCTTTCTTT. Its protein product is CASSREWNTEAFF. V is TRBV11-3 and J is TRBJ1-1; D remains ambiguous. Germline CDR1 is SGHNT and CDR2 is YENEEA. The V end was cut by 5 bases, the J end by 1 base, with 8 bases between. The CDR3 is 13 residues long.

This clone was detected only once. The chain uses TRBV19 and TRBJ2-3; tentative D call: TRBD1 (6 bases). The germline CDR1 and CDR2 sequences are LNHDA and SQIVND (reference sequence). V shed 10 bases and J shed 2 bases, with 19 bases lying between them. The CDR3 is made up of 15 amino acids. CDR3: CATRDRPHSTDTQYF. In nucleotides, the CDR3 is TGTGCCACCCGAGACAGGCCACATTCCACAGATACGCAGTATTTT.

The chain joins TRBV28 to TRBJ1-2; unclear D gene. CDR1 is MDHEN and CDR2 is SYDVKM in the germline V gene. The CDR3 is made up of 16 amino acids. Deletions cut 3 bases from V and 4 bases from J, with 18 bases between. CDR3 nucleotides: TGTGCCAGCAGTTTGGCCTCGGTGGGGTCCGGCTATGGCTACACCTTC. It is translated as CASSLASVGSGYGYTF.

This clone appeared a few times. The V gene is TRBV5-4, the J gene TRBJ1-1; possible D gene TRBD1, 5 bases. In germline, CDR1 is SGHNT, CDR2 YYREEE (reference sequence). V shed 2 bases and J shed 5 bases, with 16 bases lying between them. The CDR3 loop spans 15 amino acids. CDR3 residues: CASSLVAQGGTEAFF. The CDR3 DNA reads TGTGCCAGCAGCTTAGTGGCGCAGGGAGGGACTGAAGCTTTCTTT.

The J gene is TRBJ2-7, the V gene TRBV5-1; 10 bases map to TRBD1. J was trimmed by 7 bases and V by 2 bases; bases with no gene match: 9. From germline, CDR1 is SGHRS and CDR2 YFSETQ. This CDR3 spans 15 amino acids. CDR3 loop: CASSLRQGAFSEQYF. The CDR3, as DNA: TGCGCCAGCAGCTTAAGACAGGGGGCCTTTAGTGAGCAGTACTTC.

The CDR3 here is CSAGGRDEQYF. The DNA for the CDR3 is TGCAGTGCTGGGGGACGGGACGAGCAGTACTTC. This chain uses TRBV20-1 with TRBJ2-7; possibly TRBD1 or TRBD2 for D (5 bases each). V was pared by 5 bases and J by 5 bases, with 10 bases between. The CDR3 runs to 11 residues. Germline lookup yields CDR1 DFQATT and CDR2 SNEGSKA (reference sequence).

The V call is TRBV10-3, the J call TRBJ1-1; D not resolved. The ends were cut back, 6 bases at V and 2 bases at J, with 4 bases in the middle. Germline CDR1 reads ENHRY; CDR2 reads SYGVKD. CDR3 size: 11 residues. The CDR3 sequence is CAIRSNTEAFF. The DNA of the CDR3 is TGTGCCATCAGGTCAAACACTGAAGCTTTCTTT.

The V and J genes are TRBV19 and TRBJ1-1; D not certain. CDR1 is LNHDA, CDR2 SQIVND, per germline (reference sequence). The CDR3 consists of 15 residues. V lost 5 bases and J lost 5, with 18 bases in between. Here the CDR3 reads CASSPYLTSGTEAFF. The DNA of the CDR3 is TGTGCCAGTAGTCCCTACCTGACAAGTGGGACTGAAGCTTTCTTT.

The CDR3 DNA reads TGTGCCAGCAGCCAAGGGGTCCCCTACGAGCAGTACTTC. It is translated as CASSQGVPYEQYF. The V call is TRBV7-9, the J call TRBJ2-7, with D perhaps matching TRBD1 (5 bases). V was pared by 5 bases and J by 2 bases, with 10 bases between. Germline V gene data show CDR1 as SEHNR and CDR2 as FQNEAQ (reference sequence). The CDR3 is made up of 13 amino acids.

The chain recombines TRBV11-2 with TRBJ2-7; D might be TRBD1 (5 bases). The CDR3 totals 14 residues. The ends were cut back, 5 bases at V and 3 bases at J, with 14 bases in the middle. Germline V gene data show CDR1 as SGHAT and CDR2 as FQNNGV. This chain's CDR3 is CASSPVTVIYEQYF. CDR3 in DNA: TGTGCCAGCAGCCCAGTGACAGTAATCTACGAGCAGTACTTC.

This clone was detected once. The chain carries TRBV2 and TRBJ1-5; D call uncertain. V was shortened by 8 bases and J by 0 bases, with 14 bases between the two germline ends. From germline, CDR1 is SNHLY and CDR2 FYNNEI. CDR3 length: 15 amino acids. CDR3 protein: CASSEEGISNQPQHF. The CDR3 DNA is TGTGCCAGCTCCGAGGAAGGGATTAGCAATCAGCCCCAGCATTTT.

The chain uses TRBV29-1 and TRBJ1-2; D remains unclear. This CDR3 has 14 amino acids. Trimming removed 1 base at V and 1 base at J, with 10 bases between. The germline V gene encodes CDR1 SQVTM and CDR2 ANQGSEA. This CDR3 is CSVEVSPFNYGYTF. The CDR3 nucleotides read TGCAGCGTTGAAGTCAGTCCCTTTAACTATGGCTACACCTTC.

This chain joins TRBV25-1 and TRBJ1-1; tentative D call: TRBD1 (5 bases). Germline assignment: CDR1 MGHDK and CDR2 SYGVNS. V dropped 7 bases and J dropped 4 bases, with 13 bases sitting between them. The length of the CDR3 is 13 residues. The CDR3 coding sequence is TGTGCCAGCACGGGGACGGCCGGCACTGAAGCTTTCTTT. This gives the protein CASTGTAGTEAFF.

The genes are TRBV5-1 and TRBJ1-4; D gene ambiguous. V lost 0 bases and J 2 bases, leaving 8 bases between the germline ends. The CDR3 consists of 15 residues. Germline-derived CDR1 and CDR2 are SGHRS and YFSETQ. CDR3 residues: CASSLGRTTNEKLFF. CDR3 nucleotide sequence: TGCGCCAGCAGCTTGGGCAGGACCACTAATGAAAAACTGTTTTTT. Full variable domain (missing parts from reference TRBV5-1 and TRBJ1-4): KAGVTQTPRYLIKTRGQQVTLSCSPISGHRSVSWYQQTPGQGLQFLFEYFSETQRNKGNFPGRFSGRQFSNSRSEMNVSTLELGDSALYLCASSLGRTTNEKLFFGSGTQLSVL.

The chain links TRBV29-1 to TRBJ2-3, with D tentatively TRBD1 (5 bases). The CDR3 length is 13 residues. The germline V and J ends were trimmed by 7 bases and 1 base, with 12 bases remaining between them. Per germline, CDR1 SQVTM and CDR2 ANQGSEA. CDR3: CSGQNPGTDTQYF. CDR3 sequence (DNA): TGCAGCGGACAGAATCCCGGCACAGATACGCAGTATTTT.

The chain links TRBV18 to TRBJ1-1, with 10 bases that match TRBD1. The CDR3 extends over 16 amino acids. Germline-derived CDR1 and CDR2 are KGHSH and LQKENI. The trim removed 3 bases at V and 3 bases at J, leaving 7 bases unmatched. CDR3 amino acids: CASSPGSTGGHTEAFF. CDR3 nucleotides: TGTGCCAGCTCACCGGGGTCGACAGGGGGCCACACTGAAGCTTTCTTT.

This clone was seen just once. The V and J genes are TRBV9 and TRBJ2-5; 16 positions agree with TRBD2. Germline V gene lookup returns CDR1 SGDLS and CDR2 YYNGEE. The CDR3 extends over 16 amino acids. Trimming at V came to 4 bases and at J to 6 bases, leaving 6 bases not matched to a gene. The CDR3 DNA reads as TGTGCCAGCAGCTCCGGGACTAGCGGGGGGGCAAAGACCCAGTACTTC. Its protein product is CASSSGTSGGAKTQYF.

The count of this clone is one. This sequence joins TRBV5-1 and TRBJ2-7, with a weak D call TRBD1 (6 bases). Trimming cost V 2 bases and J 0 bases, with 9 bases left between them. The CDR3 is made up of 14 amino acids. Germline V CDR1 and CDR2: SGHRS, YFSETQ. CDR3 nucleotides: TGCGCCAGCAGCTTCGACAGGAGCTCCTACGAGCAGTACTTC. It yields the protein CASSFDRSSYEQYF.

V gene TRBV28 combines with J gene TRBJ2-1; a weak D match, TRBD1 (6 bases). Germline V lookup: CDR1 MDHEN, CDR2 SYDVKM. CDR3 length: 15 residues. V lost 10 bases, J lost 8 bases, and 24 bases lay in between. CDR3 sequence reads: CAIKPPGALSYEQFF. The CDR3 DNA reads as TGTGCCATCAAACCCCCAGGGGCGCTTAGCTATGAGCAGTTCTTC. Full variable domain (rest looked up from reference TRBV28 and TRBJ2-1): DVKVTQSSRYLVKRTGEKVFLECVQDMDHENMFWYRQDPGLGLRLIYFSYDVKMKEKGDIPEGYSVSREKKERFSLILESASTNQTSMYLCAIKPPGALSYEQFFGPGTRLTVL.

The chain has TRBV28 and TRBJ1-1; no firm D call. The CDR3 sequence is 16 residues long. Germline CDR1 reads MDHEN; CDR2 reads SYDVKM. V lost 3 bases, J lost 3 bases, and 17 bases lay in between. The CDR3 is CASSFSRRPRYTEAFF. Here the CDR3 DNA reads TGTGCCAGCAGTTTTAGCAGGCGCCCTCGATACACTGAAGCTTTCTTT.

The rearrangement links TRBV7-2 to TRBJ2-1, with TRBD1 matching over 7 bases. V shed 5 bases and J 4 bases; nucleotides not matched to a gene: 5. This CDR3 contains 14 residues. Germline V gene sequence: CDR1 SGHTA, CDR2 FQGNSA. The CDR3 sequence: CASSPGTAYNEQFF. The CDR3 nucleotides read TGTGCCAGCAGCCCCGGGACAGCTTACAATGAGCAGTTCTTC. Using reference TRBV7-2 and TRBJ2-1 for the parts outside the CDR3, the full variable domain is GAGVSQSPSNKVTEKGKDVELRCDPISGHTALYWYRQSLGQGLEFLIYFQGNSAPDKSGLPSDRFSAERTGGSVSTLTIQRTQQEDSAVYLCASSPGTAYNEQFFGPGTRLTVL.

V usage is TRBV5-1 and J usage is TRBJ2-1; 10 bases are a match to TRBD2. V shed 3 bases, J shed 9 bases, and the junction held 12 bases outside the gene matches. The CDR3 is 16 amino acids. Germline V gives CDR1 SGHRS, CDR2 YFSETQ. The CDR3 spells CASSWTSGLSFSEQFF. DNA of the CDR3: TGCGCCAGCAGCTGGACTAGCGGTTTATCCTTTAGTGAGCAGTTCTTC.